This T cell receptor (beta chain) derives from a study of T cell responses to AZD1222 COVID-19 vaccine (dated by TCRdb to 2020 to 2022). Concerning the study at large: AZD1222 recipients whose second dose came at about 4 weeks and those whose second dose came at about 12 weeks were combined into one group, since spike-specific TCR depth and breadth did not differ between the two schedules. TCR sequencing covered approximately 230 trial participants: roughly 200 given two doses of AZD1222 and 26 given two doses of MenACWY control vaccine. Enrollment into the trials was organized by age into subgroups of 18-55, 56-69 and 70-plus years, and those subgroups contained roughly 150, 30 and 60 TCR-sequenced participants, respectively. Study-wide conclusions, independent of this receptor: Because no day 14 peak-response samples were available, the repertoires could be characterized only after the peak T cell response. Participants were mostly white British and included more females than males, and it was suggested by the authors that clonal diversity may have been underestimated. Conclusions about previously exposed vaccinees are limited because only a handful of AZD1222 recipients were SARS-CoV-2 seropositive at baseline. The whole spike protein was spanned by vaccine-associated CD4 TCRs, and dominant responses were seen in regions 160-218 and 743-854. The 56-69-year group was small, and its depth increase did not reach significance, likely because of low power. Spike-specific TCR breadth and depth rose significantly after two AZD1222 doses compared with day 0 and with MenACWY recipients. Reportedly, almost half of the unique spike-specific TCRs recognized epitopes lying outside the regions that are mutated in the B.1.351 and B.1.1.7 variants.

V sheds 1 base and J sheds 1 base, leaving 7 bases between their ends. The CDR3 runs 14 amino acids, cysteine and phenylalanine included. Of all the DNA, just the CDR3 is kept, 42 bases in frame from base 1. Via the germline V gene, CDR1 is SGHNT and CDR2 YENEEA. The time point label, read with the paper, signifies: baseline before first vaccination. Vaccinee samples were obtained from the UK trials COV001 and COV002, which included a single-blind randomized controlled phase 2/3 trial of AZD1222 (ChAdOx1 nCoV-19) in healthy adults. Trial participant PBMC samples were collected at day 0 and day 28 after the second dose for TCRbeta chain sequencing. Comments on this clone: The antigen it binds to is not known. No much larger clonotype is one base removed from it; base qualities were not supplied.

The CDR3 regions of human TCRbeta chains were analyzed by immunosequencing. In the paper's pipeline: Repertoire TCRs were checked for matches against a reference library of SARS-CoV-2-specific TCRs that had been generated using the MIRA antigen-specificity platform. Breadth was defined as the fraction of unique TCRs that were SARS-CoV-2-associated. Depth was defined as the fraction of total T cells that were SARS-CoV-2-associated. Using the MIRA data, each spike-specific TCR was mapped to the spike region that the TCR reacts to and placed in a CD4 or CD8 class. Log10-transformed breadth and depth values were compared by one-way ANOVA with Sidak's multiple comparisons tests. TCRdb holds this immuneACCESS table with in-frame rearrangements only. Some clones are missing; in checked studies, unresolved V genes explain under half, and the rest has no known cause. V and J calls and clone size are those listed in that table; D and trimming were worked out from the DNA. A total of 100,000 or so clones appear in this sample, almost 85% of them only once. The ten biggest clones cover about 17% of the sample.

Sequencing used peripheral blood, obtained on day 0 of AZD1222 vaccination. The clonotype was recovered from an adult in good health. Recombination linked TRBV11-3 to TRBJ2-5; no D gene call is confident. The CDR3 is CASSLAAVQETQYF. The sequenced DNA is TGTGCCAGCAGCTTAGCGGCAGTCCAAGAGACCCAGTACTTC.